This T cell receptor beta chain derives from a study of blood T cell repertoires in COVID-19 (dated by TCRdb to the early 2020s). The study in broad terms: The collaborator samples originated in the United States, Italy and Spain and spanned the acute and convalescent phases of COVID-19. The material from the prospective study consisted of cDNA or gDNA derived from T cells, B-cell-depleted T cells, or PBMCs. Deeply sampled blood TCRbeta repertoires from subjects exposed to, actively infected with, or recovered from COVID-19 were included in the dataset. The repertoires were released in a freely available public database meant as a resource for research on the immune response to SARS-CoV-2. The samples were drawn from the first 160 participants of the ongoing ImmuneRACE study and from 950 to 1,500 subjects provided by 6 global collaborators. Nearly every sample came with metadata listing a de-identified subject ID, COVID-19 status, age in years and sex. Where available, HLA class I and class II types were obtained from metadata supplied by the sample provider rather than from assay-based typing. What the work shows at the level of the full study, not this receptor alone: The amount of clinical and demographic metadata varied by source and participant and was provided uncurated.

The CDR3 runs 14 amino acids, cysteine and phenylalanine included. Only CDR3 DNA is held: 42 bases, read in frame from base 1. Here V drops 4 bases and J drops 5 bases, and the junction holds 6 bases not matched to any gene. The germline V gene (reference sequence) provides CDR1 MNHNY and CDR2 SVGAGI. Whole blood was collected in K2EDTA tubes by collaborating institutions according to the institutions' own protocols. For TCRbeta analysis, collaborator samples were shipped as frozen whole blood, as isolated PBMCs, or as DNA extracted from either sample type. TCRbeta CDR3 regions were amplified from genomic DNA using the immunoSEQ Assay, a bias-controlled multiplex PCR. The published analysis was carried out like this. The number of nucleated cells in each sample was estimated by amplification of reference gene primers within the assay. To quantify the absolute abundance of each unique TCRbeta CDR3 rearrangement, sequence reads were collapsed and filtered. For each sample, productive Simpson clonality was calculated by taking the square root of Simpson's diversity index across productive rearrangements. TCRdb's version of the immuneACCESS table is confined to in-frame rearrangements and falls short of the full clone set. An unresolved V gene accounts for under half of the shortfall where checked; the remainder is of unknown origin. The V and J calls and clone size are taken from that table; D and trimming were inferred from the DNA. In all, the sample holds approximately 50,000 clones, and around 85% of those were seen once. The biggest ten clones account for roughly 6.7% of the sample.

Comments on this clone: The target of this receptor is not known. No much larger clonotype is one base removed from it; base qualities were not supplied.

Input material: peripheral blood. Recombination joined TRBV6-6 with TRBJ1-2; 8 junctional bases match TRBD1. The clonotype originates from a man in his 60s with acute or convalescent COVID-19. For the CDR3, the sequence is CASSSLDRGYGYTF. In nucleotides, the sequence is TGTGCCAGCAGTTCCCTCGACAGGGGATATGGCTACACCTTC.